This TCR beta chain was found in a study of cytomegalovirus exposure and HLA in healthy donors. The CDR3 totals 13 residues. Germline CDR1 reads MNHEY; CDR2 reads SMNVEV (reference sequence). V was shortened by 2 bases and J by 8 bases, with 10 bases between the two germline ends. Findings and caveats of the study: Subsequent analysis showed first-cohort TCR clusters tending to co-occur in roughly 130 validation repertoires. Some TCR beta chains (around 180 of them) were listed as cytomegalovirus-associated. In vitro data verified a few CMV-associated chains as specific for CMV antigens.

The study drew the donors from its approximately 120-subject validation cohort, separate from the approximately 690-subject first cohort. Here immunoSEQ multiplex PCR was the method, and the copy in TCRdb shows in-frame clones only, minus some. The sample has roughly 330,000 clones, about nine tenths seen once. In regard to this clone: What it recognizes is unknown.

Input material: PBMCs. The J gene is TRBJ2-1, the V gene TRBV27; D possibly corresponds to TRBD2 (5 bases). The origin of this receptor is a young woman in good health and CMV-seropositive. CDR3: CASSLTRADEQFF. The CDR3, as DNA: TGTGCCAGCAGTTTAACTAGAGCGGATGAGCAGTTCTTC.